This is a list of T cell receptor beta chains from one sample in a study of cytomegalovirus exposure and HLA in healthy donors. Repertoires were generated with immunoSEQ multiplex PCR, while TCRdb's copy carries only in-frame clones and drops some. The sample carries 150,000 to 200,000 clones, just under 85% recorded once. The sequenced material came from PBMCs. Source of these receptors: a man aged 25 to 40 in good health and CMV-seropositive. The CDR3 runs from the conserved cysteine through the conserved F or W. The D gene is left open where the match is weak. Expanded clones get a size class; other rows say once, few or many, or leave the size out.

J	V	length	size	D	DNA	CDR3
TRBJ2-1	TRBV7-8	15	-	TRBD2	TGTGCCAGCAGCTTGGGGGGGACCACCTACAATGAGCAGTTCTTC	CASSLGGTTYNEQFF
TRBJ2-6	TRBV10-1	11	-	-	TGCGCCGGAGTCGGGGCCAACGTCCTGACTTTC	CAGVGANVLTF
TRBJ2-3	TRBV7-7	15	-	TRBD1	TGTGCTAGCAGCCGGGACAGTTCTAGCACAGATACGCAGTATTTT	CASSRDSSSTDTQYF
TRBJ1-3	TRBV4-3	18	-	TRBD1	TGCGCCAGCAGCCAAGATACGAAGGGGGCCTTCTCTGGAAACACCATATATTTT	CASSQDTKGAFSGNTIYF
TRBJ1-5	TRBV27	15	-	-	TGTGCCAGCACCAGACAGCGTTCTAGCAATCAGCCCCAGCATTTT	CASTRQRSSNQPQHF
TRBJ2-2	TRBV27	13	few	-	TGTGCCAGCAGTTTTGGGGGGTCCGGGGAGCTGTTTTTT	CASSFGGSGELFF
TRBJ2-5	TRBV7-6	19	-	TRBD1	TGTGCCAGCAGCTTAGGGGCCCTCGACAGGGGGAAGTTAGGGGAGACCCAGTACTTC	CASSLGALDRGKLGETQYF
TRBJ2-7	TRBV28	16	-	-	TGTGCCAGCAGTTGGGTATCTAGAAGGGGATCTCACGAGCAGTACTTC	CASSWVSRRGSHEQYF
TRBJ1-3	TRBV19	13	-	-	TGTGCCAGTAGGCAAGGGAGTGGAAACACCATATATTTT	CASRQGSGNTIYF
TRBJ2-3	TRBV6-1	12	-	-	TGTGCCAGCAGTCTAGGAACAGATACGCAGTATTTT	CASSLGTDTQYF
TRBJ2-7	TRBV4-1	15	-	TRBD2	TGCGCCAGCAGCCAAGATATTAGCGGGGGCTACGAGCAGTACTTC	CASSQDISGGYEQYF
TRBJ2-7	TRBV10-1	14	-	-	TGCGCCAGCAGTGGTCCGACAGAAGACTACGAGCAGTACTTC	CASSGPTEDYEQYF
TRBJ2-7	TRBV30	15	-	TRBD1	TGTGCCTGGAGGACACCGGGACAGGGGACCTACGAGCAGTACTTC	CAWRTPGQGTYEQYF
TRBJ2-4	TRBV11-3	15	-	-	TGTGCCAGCAGCCCTAGGGGTGGGACCAAAAACATTCAGTACTTC	CASSPRGGTKNIQYF
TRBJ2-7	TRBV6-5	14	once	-	TGTGCCAGCAGTTACGGGCAGGGGACCTACGAGCAGTACTTC	CASSYGQGTYEQYF
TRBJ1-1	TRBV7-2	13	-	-	TGTGCCAGCAGCTCGGACAGAGGAGCTGAAGCTTTCTTT	CASSSDRGAEAFF
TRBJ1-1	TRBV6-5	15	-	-	TGTGCCAGCAGACCCCTTGGTTCTAGGAACACTGAAGCTTTCTTT	CASRPLGSRNTEAFF
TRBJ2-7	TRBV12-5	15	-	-	TGTGCTAGTGGTTTTCGACTACGACTCACCTACGAGCAGTACTTC	CASGFRLRLTYEQYF
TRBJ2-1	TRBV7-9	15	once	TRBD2	TGTGCCAGCAGCCCCTTAAGCGGGGGTAAGGATGAGCAGTTCTTC	CASSPLSGGKDEQFF
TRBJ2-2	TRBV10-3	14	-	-	TGTGCCATCAGTGCCTCGACAAACACCGGGGAGCTGTTTTTT	CAISASTNTGELFF
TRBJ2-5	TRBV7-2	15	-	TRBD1	TGTGCCAGCAGCCCCTGGGACAGGGAGGGGGAGACCCAGTACTTC	CASSPWDREGETQYF
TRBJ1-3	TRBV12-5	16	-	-	TGTGCTAGTGGTTTGTCACGACAGATAATTGGAAACACCATATATTTT	CASGLSRQIIGNTIYF
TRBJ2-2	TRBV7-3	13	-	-	TGTGCCAGCAGCTTAGGAGTGGTCGGGGAGCTGTTTTTT	CASSLGVVGELFF
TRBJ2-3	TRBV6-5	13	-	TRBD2	TGTGCCAGCAGTCGGACTAGACAAGATACGCAGTATTTT	CASSRTRQDTQYF
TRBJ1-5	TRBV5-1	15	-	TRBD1	TGCGCCAGCAGCCCGGGGGACAGCCTAAATCAGCCCCAGCATTTT	CASSPGDSLNQPQHF
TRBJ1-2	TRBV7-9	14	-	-	TGTGCCAGCAGCTTAGCGGACTGGCCGTATGGCTACACCTTC	CASSLADWPYGYTF
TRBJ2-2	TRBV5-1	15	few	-	TGCGCCAGCAGCAGAACGGGACAGAACACCGGGGAGCTGTTTTTT	CASSRTGQNTGELFF
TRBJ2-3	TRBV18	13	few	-	TGTGCCAGCTCATGGACAGATACAGATACGCAGTATTTT	CASSWTDTDTQYF
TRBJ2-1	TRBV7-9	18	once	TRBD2	TGTGCCAGCAGCGGGACTAGCGGGGGGGTTTTCTACTACAATGAGCAGTTCTTC	CASSGTSGGVFYYNEQFF
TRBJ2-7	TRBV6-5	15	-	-	TGTGCCAGCAGTTACTCGGAGGGATATAGTAGCGAGCAGTACTTC	CASSYSEGYSSEQYF
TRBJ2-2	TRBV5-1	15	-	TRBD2	TGCGCCAGCAGCCTAGTGACTAGCGGGGCCGGGGAGCTGTTTTTT	CASSLVTSGAGELFF
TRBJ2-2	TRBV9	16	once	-	TGTGCCAGCAGCGTAGCTGGGAGGAGGTCAACCGGGGAGCTGTTTTTT	CASSVAGRRSTGELFF
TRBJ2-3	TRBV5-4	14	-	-	TGTGCCAGCAGCTTGGAGGGACTTTCAGATACGCAGTATTTT	CASSLEGLSDTQYF
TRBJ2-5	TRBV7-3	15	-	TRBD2	TGTGCCAGCAGCCCGACCGGGGGGGCGGGGGAGACCCAGTACTTC	CASSPTGGAGETQYF
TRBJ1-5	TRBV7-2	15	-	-	TGTGCCAGCAGCTTAGACCCAGGGGGCAATCAGCCCCAGCATTTT	CASSLDPGGNQPQHF
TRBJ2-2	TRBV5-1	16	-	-	TGCGCCAGCAGTCCGCCCCCGGGACTTAACACCGGGGAGCTGTTTTTT	CASSPPPGLNTGELFF
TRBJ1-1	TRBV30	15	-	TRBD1	TGTGCCTGGAAAAGAGGGGGCTTATTGTACACTGAAGCTTTCTTT	CAWKRGGLLYTEAFF
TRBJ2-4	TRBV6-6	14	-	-	TGTGCCAGCAGTTACGGGGGGGCCGAGAACATTCAGTACTTC	CASSYGGAENIQYF
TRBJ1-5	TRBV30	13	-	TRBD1	TGTGCCTGGAATGACAGGGACGGTCAGCCCCAGCATTTT	CAWNDRDGQPQHF
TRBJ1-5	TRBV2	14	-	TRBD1	TGTGCCAGCAGCGGACAGGGAGAATGGCAGCCCCAGCATTTT	CASSGQGEWQPQHF
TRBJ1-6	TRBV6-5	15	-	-	TGTGCCAGCAGCGACAGGAGCTACGATAATTCACCCCTCCACTTT	CASSDRSYDNSPLHF
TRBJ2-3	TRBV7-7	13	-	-	TGTGCTAGCAGCCCGGGACTCTCGAATACGCAGTATTTT	CASSPGLSNTQYF
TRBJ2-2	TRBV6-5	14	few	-	TGTGCCAGCTTGGGCCCCGGAGGGACCGGGGAGCTGTTTTTT	CASLGPGGTGELFF
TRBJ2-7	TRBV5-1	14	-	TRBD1	TGCGCCAGCAGCACGGGACAGGGAAGTCGCGAGCAGTACTTC	CASSTGQGSREQYF
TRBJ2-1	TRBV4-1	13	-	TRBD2	TGCGCCAGCAGCCCCCCGTGGACTAGCCTGCAGTTCTTC	CASSPPWTSLQFF
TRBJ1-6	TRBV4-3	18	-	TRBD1	TGCGCCAGCAGCCAAGGGACAGGCCTATCCGACTATAATTCACCCCTCCACTTT	CASSQGTGLSDYNSPLHF
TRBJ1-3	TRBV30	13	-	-	TGTGCCTGGAGCCAATCGGTCTCCAACACCATATATTTT	CAWSQSVSNTIYF
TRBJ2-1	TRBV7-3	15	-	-	TGTGCCAGCGGGCCTGAGGGGGGGCCCTACAATGAGCAGTTCTTC	CASGPEGGPYNEQFF
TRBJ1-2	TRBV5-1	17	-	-	TGCGCCAGCAGCTTGGAGGGGGTGCCCAGGGTTAACTATGGCTACACCTTC	CASSLEGVPRVNYGYTF
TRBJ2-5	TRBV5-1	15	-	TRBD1	TGCGCCAGCAGCTCGACGGACAGGGTGGGTGAGACCCAGTACTTC	CASSSTDRVGETQYF
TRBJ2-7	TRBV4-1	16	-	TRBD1	TGCGCCAGCAGCCAAGAGCCGGGACAGGGCTCCTACGAGCAGTACTTC	CASSQEPGQGSYEQYF